This TCR beta chain was retrieved from a study of molecular identifiers for immune sequencing clone quantification (dated by TCRdb to the late 2010s). For the wider study: In a replicate experiment, RNA from roughly 20,000 or 100,000 naive CD8 T cells was split into five aliquots, four of which were sequenced. CD8 T cells were used in a methods study to benchmark molecular-identifier clustering-based TCR repertoire sequencing (MIDCIRS) and TCR RNA copy counting. On the study overall, not on this receptor specifically: Modeling gave around 3 recovered TCR RNA copies per cell versus roughly 10 by digital PCR, implying approximately 30% capture efficiency. In CMV-specific effector cells, clones with more than 20 RNA copies contained over 97% of molecules, whereas in naive cells such clones contained under 1% of molecules. Highly expanded clone sizes could be underestimated because identical TCR molecules may share a barcode. When barcode sub-clustering was not used, chimeric consensus sequences inflated TCR diversity, with chimeras reaching as high as 47%. Even against a background of 750,000 to 1,000,000 naive CD8 T cells, spiked-in Jurkat TCR RNA amounting to a single cell's worth was reported to be detectable. The naive libraries included spiked-in Jurkat TCR RNA (roughly 11 copies' worth), and this RNA is not part of the donor repertoire.

The CDR3 starts with the cysteine, ends with the phenylalanine, and has 18 residues. Here the CDR3 DNA is all that survives: 54 bases in frame from base 1. For this chain, trimming is 2 bases at the V end and 10 bases at the J end, and the number of junction bases without a gene match is 15. CDR1 and CDR2 (MRHNA, SNTAGT) derive from the germline V gene. Libraries of naive CD8 T cells were built from about 19,000 to 1,100,000 sorted cells, with 10%, 30% or 50% of the purified RNA used. Naive CD8 T cells, defined as CD8+CD4-CCR7+CD45RA+, were FACS-sorted into RLT Plus buffer on a BD FACSAria II. To test detection sensitivity, Jurkat RNA equal to around 11 TCR copies was added to samples of about 20,000-1,000,000 naive CD8 T cells. Enrichment of CD8 T cells was performed with RosetteSep CD8+ T Cell Enrichment Cocktail and Ficoll-Paque, after which ACK red cell lysis was carried out. The library was generated by PCR. This sample was sequenced with an Illumina HiSeq 4000. Bulk TCR libraries were prepared as previously described, using TCR primers listed in Table S5. Total RNA was purified with the Qiagen AllPrep DNA/RNA kit. Before any analysis, reads coming from multiple sequencing runs of the same library were combined into one pool. In the original analysis: Only reads with exact TCR constant sequence were kept, trimmed to 150 nt, and grouped by their 12-nt molecular barcodes. Reads in each barcode group were sub-clustered using a 15% Levenshtein threshold, and a quality-weighted consensus sequence was built for each RNA molecule. Non-functional sequences were excluded, and lower-count sequences lying one edit away from another sequence were also excluded. Based on a fit of two negative binomial distributions, barcode sub-clusters having less than 20% of the maximum read count were discarded. The raw public reads went through TCRdb reprocessing: fastp at Q25, MiXCR clone calling, in-frame beta chains kept. Each CDR3 protein appears once, grouped with its most common genes and DNA. The V and J calls and clone size are TCRdb's, not the authors'. In this sample the table shows 70,000 to 95,000 distinct CDR3 sequences, around 19% of which occur a single time. 0.7% to 0.95% of the sample rests with the top ten.

There are many counts of this clonotype. It lacks a known antigen. No much larger clonotype is one base removed from it; base qualities were not supplied. Sequencing was carried out using naive CD8+ T cells from blood, with Jurkat cell RNA spiked in. The cell subset or site label, as the study defines it: FACS-sorted CD8+CD4-CCR7+CD45RA+ naive T cells. Recombination linked TRBV6-4 to TRBJ2-1, with 12 middle bases fitting TRBD2. This TCR came from a human donor in good health. Some libraries in this study had Jurkat cell RNA spiked in. The DNA reads as follows: TGTGCCAGCAGTGACCCTCGACTAGCGGGGGCCAACTTAGGAGAGCAGTTCTTC. Translated, this gives CASSDPRLAGANLGEQFF.